A selection of T cell receptor beta chains follows, all from one sample in a study of tumor-infiltrating lymphocytes in glioblastoma multiforme. TCRdb fed the multiplex PCR reads into MiXCR, producing one record per CDR3 protein. Of some 15,000 distinct CDR3 sequences in the sample, roughly two thirds were seen once. Sequenced material: brain tumor tissue. These receptors all stem from a male donor with glioblastoma. The CDR3 runs from the conserved cysteine through the conserved F or W. Each record gives: V gene, clone size, J gene, D gene, CDR3 DNA, CDR3 protein. The D gene is left open where the match is weak. Part of the rows lack a size; the others show once, few, many or a class for expanded clones.

TRBV30	.	TRBJ2-7	.	TGTGCCTGGAGTGTTTCGGGGGTCGAGCAGTACTTC	CAWSVSGVEQYF
TRBV6-2/TRBV6-3	medium-sized	TRBJ2-1	.	TGTGCCAGCAGACCCGGGGGAGTCAATGAGCAGTTCTTC	CASRPGGVNEQFF
TRBV20-1	.	TRBJ2-4	.	TGCAGTGCTACCCCCCGGGATCAGGAGGACATTCAGTACTTC	CSATPRDQEDIQYF
TRBV7-3	many	TRBJ2-1	TRBD2	TGTGCCAGCAGCCTCAACTATGCGCGGGGGGATAATGAGCAGTTCTTC	CASSLNYARGDNEQFF
TRBV5-1	.	TRBJ2-7	.	TGCGCCAGCAGCTTGGTGAAGCCAGTCTACGAGCAGTACTTC	CASSLVKPVYEQYF
TRBV11-3	.	TRBJ2-3	TRBD1	TGTGCCAGTTTACAGGGGGCGAATACGCAGTATTTT	CASLQGANTQYF
TRBV29-1	.	TRBJ2-7	TRBD2	TGCAGTGTCCAAACTAGCGACTACTACGAGCAGTACTTC	CSVQTSDYYEQYF
TRBV14	.	TRBJ2-7	.	TGTGACGGCAGCCAAGGGGGTTACGAGCAGTACTTC	CDGSQGGYEQYF
TRBV11-2	few	TRBJ2-1	TRBD2	TGTGCCAGCATCCCCCTAGCGGGAGTGAGTAAAGAGCAGTTCTTC	CASIPLAGVSKEQFF
TRBV11-2	.	TRBJ1-2	.	.	CASSSGIRVGYGNAF
TRBV6-1	.	TRBJ2-5	.	TGTGCCAGCAGTGAAGCGGAACAGTGGGAGACCCAGTACTTC	CASSEAEQWETQYF
TRBV11-2	many	TRBJ2-7	TRBD2	TGTTCTAGCGGGAGGGCCTACGAGCAGTACTTC	CSSGRAYEQYF
TRBV6-2/TRBV6-3	.	TRBJ2-1	.	TGTGCCAGCAGTCCCCGCAATGAGCAGTTCTTC	CASSPRNEQFF
TRBV20-1	many	TRBJ1-3	.	TGCAGTGCTAGAGGGGCACAACTTGGAAACACCATATATTTT	CSARGAQLGNTIYF
TRBV6-6	.	TRBJ1-5	.	TGTGCCAGCAGTTACTCGTTGGGACCCAATCAGCCCCAGCATTTT	CASSYSLGPNQPQHF
TRBV14	once	TRBJ2-7	.	TGTGCCACCAGACAGTGGGTTGTCAGCTATGAGCAGTACTTC	CATRQWVVSYEQYF
TRBV11-2	.	TRBJ2-4	.	TGTGCCCGCAGCCTAACGAGATCTGTAAGCATTCAGTACTTC	CARSLTRSVSIQYF
TRBV6-6	.	TRBJ1-1	.	TGTGCCAGCAGTTACGGGGACAACACTGAAGCTTTCTTT	CASSYGDNTEAFF
TRBV11-3	many	TRBJ2-5	.	TGTGCCAGCAGGGACAGTGCAGAGACCCAGTACTTC	CASRDSAETQYF
TRBV5-4	.	TRBJ2-3	TRBD2	TGTGCCAGCAGCCCGCCGCTAGCGGGAGTTACCACGGATACGCAGTATTTT	CASSPPLAGVTTDTQYF
TRBV11-2	.	TRBJ1-2	.	TGTGCCAGCAGCTTAGATCTCTGGGCTTATGGCTACACCTTC	CASSLDLWAYGYTF
TRBV4-1	.	TRBJ2-1	.	TGCGCCAGCAGCCAATACCCAGCGTCTGAGCAGTTC	CASSQYPASEQF
TRBV12-3/TRBV12-4	.	TRBJ2-2	.	TGTGCCAGCAGCGCACAAACTCAGGGTATACACGGGGAGCTGTTTTTT	CASSAQTQGIHGELFF
TRBV6-6	.	TRBJ2-5	.	TGTGCCAGCAGTTACTCGGGGGTGGCGGGGGAGACCCAGTACTTC	CASSYSGVAGETQYF
TRBV6-1	.	TRBJ2-3	TRBD2	TGTGCCAGCAGTGGCGGGACTAGCGGGACAGATACGCAGTATTTT	CASSGGTSGTDTQYF
TRBV30	.	TRBJ2-1	.	TGTGCCCGGAGTCTAAAGGAGTTCATAGACAATGAGAAGTTCTTC	CARSLKEFIDNEKFF
TRBV11-3	.	TRBJ2-4	TRBD1	TGTACCAGCAGCCCCCGACAGGGTCCGGCCAAGAACATTCAGTGCTTC	CTSSPRQGPAKNIQCF
TRBV6-5	.	TRBJ2-3	.	TGTGCCAGCAGCCAGGTGGGGACAGATACGCAGTATTTT	CASSQVGTDTQYF
TRBV5-1	.	TRBJ2-3	.	TGCGCCAGCAGCGCCTATCGACAAGGGGCCACAGATACGCAGTATTTT	CASSAYRQGATDTQYF
TRBV4-1	.	TRBJ2-5	.	TGCGCCAGCAGCCAAGGGGACGGAGGATTGGAGACCCAGTACTTC	CASSQGDGGLETQYF
TRBV11-1	many	TRBJ2-2	TRBD1	TGTGCCAGCAGCCTTCGGACAGGGCGGGCCGGGGAGCTGTTTTTT	CASSLRTGRAGELFF
TRBV11-2	.	TRBJ2-3	.	TGTGCCATCAGCTTCCAGGGTGGGACAGATACGCAGTATTTT	CAISFQGGTDTQYF
TRBV11-2	.	TRBJ2-3	.	TGTGCCAGCAGCTTCGGTCCTCGAGATACGCAGTATTTT	CASSFGPRDTQYF
TRBV11-2	few	TRBJ1-1	.	TGTGCCAGCAGCTCCTGGGGGGGGTATAACACTGAAGCTTTCTTT	CASSSWGGYNTEAFF
TRBV10-3	once	TRBJ2-1	.	TGTGCCATCGGCGACCGGGTATCGGGTAATGGTGAGCAGTTCTTC	CAIGDRVSGNGEQFF
TRBV7-9	.	TRBJ2-7	TRBD1	TGTGCCATCAGCTCGAGACAGGGATACGAGCACTACTTC	CAISSRQGYEHYF
TRBV20-1	.	TRBJ2-1	TRBD2	TGCAGTGCTGGGGCCGGGACTAGCGGGAACAATGAGCAGTTCTTC	CSAGAGTSGNNEQFF
TRBV20-1	.	TRBJ2-3	.	TGCAGTGCCCTTCTGAGGGGGGGCCCAGATACGCAGTATTTT	CSALLRGGPDTQYF
TRBV29-1	.	TRBJ1-4	.	TGCAGCGCAGACACCGGAGGTCACGAAAAACTGTTTTTT	CSADTGGHEKLFF
TRBV29-1	.	TRBJ2-4	TRBD1	TGCAGCGTCCTACAGGGGAAGTTGGCCAAAAACATTCAGTACTTC	CSVLQGKLAKNIQYF
TRBV12-2	.	TRBJ1-5	.	TGTGCAAGTCGCTTAGAGGCAGGGGGCCACAATCAGCCCCAGCATTTT	CASRLEAGGHNQPQHF
TRBV11-2	.	TRBJ1-1	.	TGTGTCAGCAGCTCAGAACTGAACACTGAAGCCTTCTTT	CVSSSELNTEAFF
TRBV12-3/TRBV12-4	.	TRBJ1-6	.	TGTGCCAGCAGTTTCCGGCAGGTGAATTCACCCCTCCACTTT	CASSFRQVNSPLHF
TRBV6-6	.	TRBJ2-1	.	TGTGCCAGCAGTCCCCGCGGGGATGAGCAGTTCTTC	CASSPRGDEQFF
TRBV10-3	.	TRBJ2-7	.	TGTGCCATCAGTGGGGGCCGTACCTCCTACGAGCAGTACTTC	CAISGGRTSYEQYF
TRBV5-4	.	TRBJ1-1	.	TGTGCCAGCAGCTTGGGGCGGGAGCAAACTTTCTTT	CASSLGREQTFF
TRBV20-1	.	TRBJ1-5	TRBD1	TGCAGTGCTAGAGATATTGACAGGGTTCTCGATCAACCCCAGCATTTT	CSARDIDRVLDQPQHF
TRBV7-9	many	TRBJ1-1	.	TGTGCCAGCAGCTTATTTCGCCGGGAGAACACTGAAGCTTTCTTT	CASSLFRRENTEAFF
TRBV5-1	many	TRBJ2-1	TRBD1	TGCGCCAGCAGCGCCGGGACAGGGGCCTACAATGAGCAGTTCTTC	CASSAGTGAYNEQFF
TRBV4-1	.	TRBJ2-7	TRBD1	TGCGCCAGCGGCCCCGGACAGGGCAGCTACGAGCAGTACTTC	CASGPGQGSYEQYF